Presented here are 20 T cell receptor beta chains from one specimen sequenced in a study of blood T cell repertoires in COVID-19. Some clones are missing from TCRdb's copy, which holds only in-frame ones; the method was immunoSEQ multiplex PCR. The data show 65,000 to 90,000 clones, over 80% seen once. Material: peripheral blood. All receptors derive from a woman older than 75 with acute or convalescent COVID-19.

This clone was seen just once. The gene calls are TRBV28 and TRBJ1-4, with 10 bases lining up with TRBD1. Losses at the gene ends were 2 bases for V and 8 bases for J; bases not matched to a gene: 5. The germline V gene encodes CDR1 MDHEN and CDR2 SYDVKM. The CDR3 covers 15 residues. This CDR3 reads CASSLPGTGAEKLFF. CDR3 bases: TGTGCCAGCAGTTTACCCGGGACAGGGGCCGAAAAACTGTTTTTT.

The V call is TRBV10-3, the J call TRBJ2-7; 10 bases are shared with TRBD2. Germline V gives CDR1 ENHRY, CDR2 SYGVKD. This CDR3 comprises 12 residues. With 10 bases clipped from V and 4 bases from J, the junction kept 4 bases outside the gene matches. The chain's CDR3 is CATSGRDYEQYF. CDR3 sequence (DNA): TGTGCCACGAGCGGGAGGGATTACGAGCAGTACTTC.

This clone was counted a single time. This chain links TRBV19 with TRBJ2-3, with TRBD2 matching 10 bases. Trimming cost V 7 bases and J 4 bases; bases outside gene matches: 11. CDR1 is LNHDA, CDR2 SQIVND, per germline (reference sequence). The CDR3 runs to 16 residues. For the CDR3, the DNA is TGTGCCAGTATCGGTCGGCTAGCGGGAGAACCAGATACGCAGTATTTT. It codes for CASIGRLAGEPDTQYF.

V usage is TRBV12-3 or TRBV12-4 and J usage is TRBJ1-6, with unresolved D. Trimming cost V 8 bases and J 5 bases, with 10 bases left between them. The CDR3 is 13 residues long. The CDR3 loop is CASGRLNNSPLHF. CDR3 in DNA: TGTGCCAGCGGCCGCCTTAATAATTCACCCCTCCACTTT.

CDR3 residues: CASSPDRDSGNTIYF. The CDR3 coding sequence is TGTGCCAGCAGCCCGGACAGAGACTCTGGAAACACCATATATTTT. The V and J genes are TRBV27 and TRBJ1-3; weak D call: TRBD1 (6 bases). The germline V and J ends were trimmed by 6 bases and 0 bases, with 12 bases remaining between them. Germline lookup yields CDR1 MNHEY and CDR2 SMNVEV (reference sequence). CDR3 size: 15 residues.

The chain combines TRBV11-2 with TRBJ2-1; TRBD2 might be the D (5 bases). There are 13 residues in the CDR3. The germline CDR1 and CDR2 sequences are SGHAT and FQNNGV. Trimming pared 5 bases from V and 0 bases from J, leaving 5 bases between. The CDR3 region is CASSRDSYNEQFF. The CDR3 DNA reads TGTGCCAGCAGCCGGGACTCCTACAATGAGCAGTTCTTC.

CDR3 nucleotide sequence: TGTGCCAGCACAGTCGGGAGGGGTTCCTACGAGCAGTACTTC. Amino acid sequence: CASTVGRGSYEQYF. V gene TRBV2 combines with J gene TRBJ2-7, with 8 bases fitting TRBD2. Trimming cost V 7 bases and J 1 base; bases outside gene matches: 6. The germline V gene encodes CDR1 SNHLY and CDR2 FYNNEI. The CDR3 covers 14 residues.

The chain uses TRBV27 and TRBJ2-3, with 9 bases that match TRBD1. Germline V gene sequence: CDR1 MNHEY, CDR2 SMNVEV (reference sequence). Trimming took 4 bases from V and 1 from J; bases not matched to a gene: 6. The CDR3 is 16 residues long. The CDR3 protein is CASSSLRQGGTDTQYF. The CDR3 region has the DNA TGTGCCAGCAGTTCCCTACGACAGGGGGGCACAGATACGCAGTATTTT.

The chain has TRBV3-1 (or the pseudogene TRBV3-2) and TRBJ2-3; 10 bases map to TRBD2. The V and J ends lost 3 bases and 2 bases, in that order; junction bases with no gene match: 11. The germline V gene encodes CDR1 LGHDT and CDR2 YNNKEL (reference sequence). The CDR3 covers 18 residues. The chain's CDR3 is CASSHLVVTSGTTDTQYF. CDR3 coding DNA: TGTGCCAGCAGCCACTTGGTAGTAACTAGCGGGACCACAGATACGCAGTATTTT.

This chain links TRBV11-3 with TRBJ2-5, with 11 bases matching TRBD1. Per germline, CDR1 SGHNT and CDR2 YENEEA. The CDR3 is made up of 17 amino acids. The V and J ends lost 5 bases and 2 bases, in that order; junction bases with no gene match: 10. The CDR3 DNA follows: TGTGCCAGCAGCCGCGGACAGGGGGCTTGGGGTCAAGAGACCCAGTACTTC. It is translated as CASSRGQGAWGQETQYF.

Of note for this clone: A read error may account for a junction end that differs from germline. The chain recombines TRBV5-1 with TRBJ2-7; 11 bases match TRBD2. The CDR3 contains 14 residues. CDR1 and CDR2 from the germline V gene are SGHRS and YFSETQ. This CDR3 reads CASSLGLAGRGSDF. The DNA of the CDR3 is TGCGCCAGCAGCTTGGGACTAGCGGGAAGGGGGAGCGACTTC.

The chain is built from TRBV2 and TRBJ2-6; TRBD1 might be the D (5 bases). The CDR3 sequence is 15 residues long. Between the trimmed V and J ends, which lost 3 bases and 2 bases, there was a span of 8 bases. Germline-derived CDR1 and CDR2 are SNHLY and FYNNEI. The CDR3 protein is CASSDRVTGANVLTF. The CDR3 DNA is TGTGCCAGCAGTGACAGGGTCACTGGGGCCAACGTCCTGACTTTC.

This CDR3 reads CASSSGDRTGAGDTQYF. In nucleotides, the CDR3 is TGTGCCAGCAGCTCGGGGGACCGGACAGGGGCAGGAGATACGCAGTATTTT. This chain connects TRBV5-6 to TRBJ2-3; TRBD1 agrees at 9 bases. This CDR3 spans 17 amino acids. The ends lost 3 bases at V and 5 bases at J; junction bases unmatched: 13. CDR1 and CDR2 (germline): SGHDT, YYEEEE.

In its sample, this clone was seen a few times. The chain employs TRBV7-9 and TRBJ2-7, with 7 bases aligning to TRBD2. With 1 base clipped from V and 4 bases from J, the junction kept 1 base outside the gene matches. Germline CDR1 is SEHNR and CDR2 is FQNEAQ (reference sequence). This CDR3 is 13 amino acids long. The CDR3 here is CASSLGGGYEQYF. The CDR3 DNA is TGTGCCAGCAGCTTAGGGGGAGGGTACGAGCAGTACTTC.

The CDR3 sequence is CASSYSWNGKETQYF. In DNA form, the CDR3 reads TGTGCCAGCAGTTACTCTTGGAACGGGAAAGAGACCCAGTACTTC. The chain carries TRBV6-5 and TRBJ2-5, with D tentatively TRBD2 (5 bases). The V gene's germline CDR1 is MNHEY and CDR2 SVGAGI. V lost 0 bases and J 3 bases, leaving 11 bases between the germline ends. The CDR3 spans 15 residues.

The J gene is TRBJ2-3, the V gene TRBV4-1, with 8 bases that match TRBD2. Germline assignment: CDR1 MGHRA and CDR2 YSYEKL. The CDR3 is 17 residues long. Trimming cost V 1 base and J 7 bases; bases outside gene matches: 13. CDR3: CASSQASETSDWNTQYF. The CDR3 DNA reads TGCGCCAGCAGCCAAGCCTCGGAGACTAGCGATTGGAATACGCAGTATTTT.

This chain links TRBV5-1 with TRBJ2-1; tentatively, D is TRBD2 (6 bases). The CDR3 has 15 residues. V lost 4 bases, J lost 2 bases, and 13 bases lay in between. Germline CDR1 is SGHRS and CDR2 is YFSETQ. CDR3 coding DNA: TGCGCCAGCAGCATTAGCGGAGGCCCCTACAATGAGCAGTTCTTC. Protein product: CASSISGGPYNEQFF.

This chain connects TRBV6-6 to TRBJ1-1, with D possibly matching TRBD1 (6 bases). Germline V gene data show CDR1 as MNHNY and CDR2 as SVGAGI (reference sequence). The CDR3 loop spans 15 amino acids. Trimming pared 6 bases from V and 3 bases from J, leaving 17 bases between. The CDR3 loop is CASSPGGRGDTEAFF. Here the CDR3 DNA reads TGTGCCAGCAGCCCTGGGGGCAGGGGAGACACTGAAGCTTTCTTT.

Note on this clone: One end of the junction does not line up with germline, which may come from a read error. The CDR3 DNA reads as TGTGCTAGCAGCTTTCAGACTAGCGATGAGCAGTTCTTC. As protein: CASSFQTSDEQFF. The V gene is TRBV7-7, the J gene TRBJ2-1; TRBD2 agrees at 8 bases. Germline CDR1 SSHAT, CDR2 FNYEAQ (reference sequence). There are 13 residues in the CDR3. Full variable domain (outside the CDR3, taken from reference TRBV7-7 and TRBJ2-1): GAGVSQSPRYKVTKRGQDVTLRCDPISSHATLYWYQQALGQGPEFLTYFNYEAQPDKSGLPSDRFSAERPEGSISTLTIQRTEQRDSAMYRCASSFQTSDEQFFGPGTRLTVL.

As DNA, the CDR3 is TGTGCCAGTAGTCGAACTAACACTGAAGCTTTCTTT. This codes for CASSRTNTEAFF. The chain joins TRBV19 to TRBJ1-1; D unclear. V shed 5 bases and J shed 2 bases, with 6 bases lying between them. Germline CDR1 is LNHDA and CDR2 is SQIVND (reference sequence). This CDR3 has 12 residues. The whole variable domain, filled in from reference TRBV19 and TRBJ1-1, reads DGGITQSPKYLFRKEGQNVTLSCEQNLNHDAMYWYRQDPGQGLRLIYYSQIVNDFQKGDIAEGYSVSREKKESFPLTVTSAQKNPTAFYLCASSRTNTEAFFGQGTRLTVV.